Listed here are 5 T cell receptor beta chains from one sample, sequenced in a study (dated by TCRdb to between 2014 and 2016). Library preparation was by 5' RACE. The listed sequencing device is Illumina MiSeq. TCRdb itself trimmed the public reads at Q25 with fastp, ran MiXCR and retained productive beta chains. Entries are consolidated by CDR3 protein sequence, retaining the most common genes and DNA. Within this sample are around 30,000 distinct CDR3 sequences, with under 30% of them counted one time only. Of the sample, 3.5% to 4% falls within the top ten clones. Sequencing used naive CD4+ T cells sorted from a lymph node. Sample cell subset or site, as interpreted from the label and publication: naive CD4+ T cells, CD4+CD45RA+CD25-. Receptors were obtained from a female donor with breast cancer.

This clonotype was detected only a few times. V usage is TRBV2 and J usage is TRBJ1-5; a weak D match, TRBD1 (6 bases). The CDR3 length is 14 residues. Trimming removed 8 bases at V and 4 bases at J, with 15 bases between. The germline gives CDR1 SNHLY, CDR2 FYNNEI. DNA for the CDR3: TGTGCCAGCGCTAGGGGGGTATGGAATCAGCCCCAGCATTTT. Its protein is CASARGVWNQPQHF.

This clonotype has only one observation. The final CDR3 position lacks the conserved phenylalanine or tryptophan, pointing to a likely read error. The chain is built from TRBV4-2 and TRBJ1-6; D remains unclear. V was shortened by 0 bases and J by 3 bases, with 15 bases between the two germline ends. Germline V CDR1 and CDR2: LGHNA, YNFKEQ. The CDR3 consists of 18 residues. CDR3 sequence: CASSQEALARGYNSPLHL. Written as DNA, the CDR3 is TGTGCCAGCAGCCAAGAGGCTCTGGCCCGCGGCTATAATTCACCCCTCCACCTT.

The chain uses TRBV27 and TRBJ2-7; 14 bases match TRBD2. Germline trimming cut 6 bases from V and 4 bases from J; bases unmatched to any gene: 8. This CDR3 has 16 residues. CDR1 and CDR2 from the germline V gene are MNHEY and SMNVEV (reference sequence). The CDR3 sequence: CASSGRLAGGLYEQYF. The CDR3 DNA is TGTGCCAGCAGCGGCAGACTAGCGGGAGGGCTATACGAGCAGTACTTC.

The chain carries TRBV3-1 and TRBJ2-7; the D gene is possibly TRBD1 (6 bases). This CDR3 is 18 amino acids long. The ends were cut back, 0 bases at V and 0 bases at J, with 18 bases in the middle. The germline V gene encodes CDR1 LGHDT and CDR2 YNNKEL (reference sequence). CDR3 loop: CASSQDRRRGQVSYEQYF. CDR3 coding DNA: TGTGCCAGCAGCCAAGACCGCCGTAGGGGACAAGTCTCCTACGAGCAGTACTTC.

This clonotype was seen a handful of times. The V gene is TRBV5-6, the J gene TRBJ2-5, with D uncertain. The V end lost 2 bases, the J end lost 0 bases, and 8 bases lay between the germline ends. CDR3 length: 14 residues. Per the germline V gene, CDR1 is SGHDT and CDR2 is YYEEEE. The CDR3 region is CASSFPEDQETQYF. The CDR3, as DNA: TGTGCCAGCAGCTTTCCGGAAGACCAAGAGACCCAGTACTTC.